These 6 T cell receptor beta chains came from one sample sequenced in a study of cytomegalovirus exposure and HLA in healthy donors. The PCR employed 60 Vbeta primers together with 13 Jbeta primers. Assay: immunoSEQ multiplex PCR; the TCRdb copy retains only in-frame clones and omits some. The sample has 75,000 to 95,000 clones; around 69% are singletons. Material: PBMCs. Source of these receptors: a young man in good health and CMV-seronegative.

This clone was picked up a small number of times. The J gene is TRBJ1-1, the V gene TRBV4-3; perhaps TRBD1 as D (5 bases). Trimming stripped 0 bases from V and 5 bases from J, with 13 bases between. The CDR3 consists of 15 residues. Germline V gene data show CDR1 as LGHNA and CDR2 as YSLEER. The CDR3 loop is CASSQDSQGGTEAFF. The CDR3 DNA is TGCGCCAGCAGCCAAGATTCGCAGGGTGGGACTGAAGCTTTCTTT.

The chain recombines TRBV7-9 with TRBJ2-7; possible D gene TRBD1, 6 bases. In germline, CDR1 is SEHNR, CDR2 FQNEAQ (reference sequence). The CDR3 is 15 amino acids. V was clipped by 1 base and J by 2 bases, with 12 bases between them. The CDR3 loop reads CASSLVYQGTYEQYF. DNA of the CDR3: TGTGCCAGCAGCTTAGTATACCAGGGGACCTACGAGCAGTACTTC.

This chain joins TRBV6-1 and TRBJ2-1; D remains ambiguous. In germline, CDR1 is MNHNS, CDR2 SASEGT. The CDR3 totals 14 residues. V was clipped by 0 bases and J by 8 bases, with 11 bases between them. CDR3 sequence reads: CASSEAGDIDEQFF. The CDR3 DNA reads as TGTGCCAGCAGTGAAGCGGGCGACATCGATGAGCAGTTCTTC.

This rearrangement joins TRBV4-1 to TRBJ2-3, with TRBD2 matching over 9 bases. The V and J ends lost 0 bases and 5 bases, in that order; junction bases with no gene match: 6. The CDR3 spans 16 residues. Per the germline V gene, CDR1 is MGHRA and CDR2 is YSYEKL. The DNA of the CDR3 is TGCGCCAGCAGCCAAGATGGGCGGGAGGGGATAGATACGCAGTATTTT. This translates into CASSQDGREGIDTQYF.

In DNA, the CDR3 is TGTGCCAGCAGCTTAGGGACTAGCGGGAGAGGGACAGATACGCAGTATTTT. It yields the protein CASSLGTSGRGTDTQYF. The V call is TRBV13, the J call TRBJ2-3, with 12 bases aligning to TRBD2. The V gene end was trimmed by 0 bases and the J gene end by 3 bases; junction bases not matched to a gene: 4. The CDR3 is 17 amino acids. Germline assignment: CDR1 PRHDT and CDR2 FYEKMQ (reference sequence).

The genes are TRBV7-9 and TRBJ2-3, with 11 bases fitting TRBD2. The V and J ends lost 3 bases and 5 bases, in that order; junction bases with no gene match: 16. The V gene's germline CDR1 is SEHNR and CDR2 FQNEAQ (reference sequence). The CDR3 runs 19 residues. The CDR3 reads CASSLGLAGGATRGDTQYF. The CDR3 bases are TGTGCCAGCAGCTTGGGGCTAGCGGGGGGTGCGACGCGTGGAGATACGCAGTATTTT.